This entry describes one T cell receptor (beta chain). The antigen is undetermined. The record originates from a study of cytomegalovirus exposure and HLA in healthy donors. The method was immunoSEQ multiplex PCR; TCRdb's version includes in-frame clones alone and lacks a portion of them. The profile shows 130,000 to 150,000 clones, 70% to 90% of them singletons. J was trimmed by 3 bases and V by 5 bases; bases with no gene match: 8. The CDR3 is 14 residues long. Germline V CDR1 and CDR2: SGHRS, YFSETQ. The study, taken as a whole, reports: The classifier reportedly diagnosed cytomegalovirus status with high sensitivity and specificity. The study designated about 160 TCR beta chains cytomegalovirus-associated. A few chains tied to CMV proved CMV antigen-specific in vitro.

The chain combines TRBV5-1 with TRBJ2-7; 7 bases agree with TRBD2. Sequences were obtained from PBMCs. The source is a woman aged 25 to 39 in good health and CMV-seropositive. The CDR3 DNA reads TGCGCCAGCAGGCAGACCGGGACTAACTACGAGCAGTACTTC. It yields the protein CASRQTGTNYEQYF.